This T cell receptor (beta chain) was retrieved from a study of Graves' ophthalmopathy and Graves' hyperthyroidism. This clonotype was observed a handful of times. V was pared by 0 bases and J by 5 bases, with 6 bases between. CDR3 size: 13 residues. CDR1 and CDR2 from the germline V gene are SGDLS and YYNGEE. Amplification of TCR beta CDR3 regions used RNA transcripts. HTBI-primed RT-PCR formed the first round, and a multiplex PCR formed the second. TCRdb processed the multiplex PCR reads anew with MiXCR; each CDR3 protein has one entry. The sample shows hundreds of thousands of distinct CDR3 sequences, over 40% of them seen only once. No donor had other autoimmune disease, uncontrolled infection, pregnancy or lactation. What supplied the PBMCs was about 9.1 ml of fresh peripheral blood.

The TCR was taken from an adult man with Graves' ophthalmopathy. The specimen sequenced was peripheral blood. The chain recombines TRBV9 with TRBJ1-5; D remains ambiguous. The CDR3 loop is CASSVGTHQPQHF. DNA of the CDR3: TGTGCCAGCAGCGTAGGGACTCATCAGCCCCAGCATTTT.